The rows below give T cell receptor beta chains drawn from one sample of a study of cytomegalovirus exposure and HLA in healthy donors. The table came from immunoSEQ multiplex PCR; TCRdb's copy has only in-frame clones and leaves some out. In all, the sample yields approximately 37,000 clones. The sequencing sample was made of PBMCs. The receptors were gathered from a male donor in good health and CMV-seronegative. Both conserved end residues are part of each CDR3. D genes are given only for firm matches.

d_call j_call v_call cdr3_nt cdr3_aa
NA TRBJ1-1 TRBV18 TGTGCCAGCTCACCACCGGACAGCCTGAACACTGAAGCTTTCTTT CASSPPDSLNTEAFF
TRBD1 TRBJ1-1 TRBV7-9 TGTGCCAGCAGCTCCCTCGGGACAGGGCTCAACACTGAAGCTTTCTTT CASSSLGTGLNTEAFF
TRBD1 TRBJ1-1 TRBV5-8 TGTGCCAGCAGCATCACAGGGGGCCGGGGGACTGAAGCTTTCTTT CASSITGGRGTEAFF
NA TRBJ1-6 TRBV27 TGTGCCAGCGCAAGACAGGCCTCAGGGATTAATTCACACCTCCACTTT CASARQASGINSHLHF
TRBD1 TRBJ1-3 TRBV15 TGTGCCACCAGACTCCGGGACAGGGGCAACACCATATATTTT CATRLRDRGNTIYF
TRBD1 TRBJ1-2 TRBV30 TGTGCCTGGGGAGTTTGGGACAGGTTATATGGCTACACCTTC CAWGVWDRLYGYTF
NA TRBJ1-6 TRBV7-2 TGTGCCAGCAGCTTAGTTGGAGGGAGCTCCTATAATTCACCCCTCCACTTT CASSLVGGSSYNSPLHF
NA TRBJ1-3 TRBV11-2 TGTGCCAGCAGCCCAGGGAACACCATATATTTT CASSPGNTIYF
NA TRBJ1-6 TRBV19 TGTGCCAGTAGTAGCCGGGACTCGACACCCCTCCACTTT CASSSRDSTPLHF
TRBD1 TRBJ2-7 TRBV6-5 TGTGCCAGCAGCTTGGACAGGGGGCGCGGTGAGCAGTACTTC CASSLDRGRGEQYF
NA TRBJ1-5 TRBV6-1 TGTGCCAGCAGTGAAGGTCCGGCAGGGAACAATCAGCCCCAGCATTTT CASSEGPAGNNQPQHF
NA TRBJ2-2 TRBV2 TGTGCCAGCAGCAAAGGACAGAACACCGGGGAGCTGTTTTTT CASSKGQNTGELFF
NA TRBJ2-3 TRBV20-1 TGCAGTGCTACACACAGAGATACGCAGTATTTT CSATHRDTQYF
NA TRBJ1-4 TRBV18 TGTGCCAGCCGGGGGGCTGCAACTAATGAAAAACTGTTTTTT CASRGAATNEKLFF
NA TRBJ1-2 TRBV27 TGTGCCAGCAGTTTCAAACTTCCTGCTAACTATGGCTACACCTTC CASSFKLPANYGYTF
NA TRBJ2-7 TRBV9 TGTGCCAGCAGCCCTGGTTCCCCCGAGAGCTTGTACGAGCAGTACTTC CASSPGSPESLYEQYF
NA TRBJ2-7 TRBV6-4 TGTGCCAGCAGTGACTCGAGTCAGGGACTCTACGAGCAGTACTTC CASSDSSQGLYEQYF
NA TRBJ1-5 TRBV28 TGTGCCAGCAGTCTCTACAGGGATAAGGAGCCCCAGCATTTT CASSLYRDKEPQHF
TRBD1 TRBJ2-5 TRBV5-4 TGTGCCAGCAGCGTCGGGACAGCCCAAGAGACCCAGTACTTC CASSVGTAQETQYF
TRBD2 TRBJ2-2 TRBV19 TGTGCCGGCGGGACTAGCGGGGGTGGCGGGGAGCTGTTTTTT CAGGTSGGGGELFF
TRBD1 TRBJ1-6 TRBV5-6 TGTGCCAGCAGCTTGGGACAGGGGGCAGTTTCACCCCTCCACTTT CASSLGQGAVSPLHF
TRBD1 TRBJ2-7 TRBV7-2 TGTGCCAGCAGCTTCTCACAGGGGTACGAGCAGTACTTC CASSFSQGYEQYF
TRBD1 TRBJ1-2 TRBV10-2 TGCGCCAGCACCACCCCGGGACAGGGGGCGATTGGCTACACCTTC CASTTPGQGAIGYTF
NA TRBJ1-1 TRBV6-1 TGTGCCAGCAGAAGGGAGCCGAGTCCGAACACTGAAGCTTTCTTT CASRREPSPNTEAFF
TRBD2 TRBJ2-6 TRBV13 TGTGCCAGCAGCATGGGACTAGCCTCTGGGGCCAACGTCCTGACTTTC CASSMGLASGANVLTF
TRBD1 TRBJ1-6 TRBV9 TGTGCCAGCAGCACACAACAGGGGGCTGGTTCACCCCTCCACTTT CASSTQQGAGSPLHF
TRBD2 TRBJ2-1 TRBV15 TGTGCCACCAGCCCCGCCGGGGGGACTGACAATGAGCAGTTCTTC CATSPAGGTDNEQFF
TRBD1 TRBJ1-4 TRBV28 TGTGCCATCCAAGACAGGGCAACTAATGAAAAACTGTTTTTT CAIQDRATNEKLFF
NA TRBJ2-1 TRBV15 TGTGCCACCAGCACGGGGATAGTTGGTGAGCAGTTCTTC CATSTGIVGEQFF
NA TRBJ2-3 TRBV5-4 TGTGCCAGCAGCCAGAGAGGGGTAGCCCCACAGGGTGGCACAGATACGCAGTATTTT CASSQRGVAPQGGTDTQYF
TRBD1 TRBJ2-3 TRBV28 TGTGCCAGCAGTTTGGGACAGACGCAGTATTTT CASSLGQTQYF
NA TRBJ1-1 TRBV11-2 TGTGCCAGCAGCTTATCTTACACTGAAGCTTTCTTT CASSLSYTEAFF
TRBD2 TRBJ2-1 TRBV4-1 TGCGCCAGCAGCCAAGTGCACGGGGGGGCCAATGAGCAGTTCTTC CASSQVHGGANEQFF
TRBD1 TRBJ2-7 TRBV29-1 TGCAGCGTTGCATTCTGGACAGGGGCCGACTCCTACGAGCAGTACTTC CSVAFWTGADSYEQYF
NA TRBJ2-6 TRBV6-1 TGTGCCAGCAGGAGAAAGGGGGACGGGGCCAACGTCCTGACTTTC CASRRKGDGANVLTF
NA TRBJ2-5 TRBV12-5 TGTGCTAGTGGTTTGCCATACCAAGAGACCCAGTACTTC CASGLPYQETQYF